The clone carrying this T cell receptor beta chain was counted once. This CDR3 is built from 15 residues. From germline, CDR1 is SGHTA and CDR2 FQGTGA. V was clipped by 5 bases and J by 5 bases; unmatched bases: 9. The record originates from a study of sequential checkpoint blockade in melanoma. TCRdb's copy holds only in-frame clones and misses some; the assay was immunoSEQ multiplex PCR. The table includes roughly 30,000 clones, 65% to 85% detected once. The treatment was: randomized to nivolumab then ipilimumab (arm A) or the reverse (arm B). Sequencing used CD8+ T cells sorted from blood (inferred from file names), obtained from a patient given nivolumab and ipilimumab in sequence. This receptor was obtained from a human donor with melanoma. The chain is built from TRBV7-3 and TRBJ1-1; 9 bases are shared with TRBD1. The CDR3: CASSPQGQGGTEAFF. CDR3 coding DNA: TGTGCCAGCAGCCCTCAGGGACAGGGAGGTACTGAAGCTTTCTTT.